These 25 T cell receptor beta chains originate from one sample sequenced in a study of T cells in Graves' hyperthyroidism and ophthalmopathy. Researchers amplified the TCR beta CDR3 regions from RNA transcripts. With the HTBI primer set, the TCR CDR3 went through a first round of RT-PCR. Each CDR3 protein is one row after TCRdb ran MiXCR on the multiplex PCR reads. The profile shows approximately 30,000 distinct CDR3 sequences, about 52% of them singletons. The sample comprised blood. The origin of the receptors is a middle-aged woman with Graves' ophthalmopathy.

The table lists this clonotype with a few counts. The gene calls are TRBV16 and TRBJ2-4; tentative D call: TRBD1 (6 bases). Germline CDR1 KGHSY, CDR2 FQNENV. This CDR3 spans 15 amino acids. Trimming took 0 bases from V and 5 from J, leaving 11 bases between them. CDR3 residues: CASSQSSGEENIQYF. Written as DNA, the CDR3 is TGTGCCAGCAGCCAATCGTCAGGGGAAGAAAACATTCAGTACTTC.

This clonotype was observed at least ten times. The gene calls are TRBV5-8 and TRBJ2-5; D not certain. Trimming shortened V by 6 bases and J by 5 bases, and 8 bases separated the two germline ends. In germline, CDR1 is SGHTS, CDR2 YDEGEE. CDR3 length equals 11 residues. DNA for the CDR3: TGTGCCAGCAACATCTTTGAGACCCAGTACTTC. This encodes CASNIFETQYF.

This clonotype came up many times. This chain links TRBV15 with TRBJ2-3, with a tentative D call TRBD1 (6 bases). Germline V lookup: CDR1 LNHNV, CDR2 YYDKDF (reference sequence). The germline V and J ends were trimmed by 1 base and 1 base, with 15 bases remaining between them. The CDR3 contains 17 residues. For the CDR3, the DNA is TGTGCCACCAGCAGAGGTCAGGGGCTCCTGGGCACAGATACGCAGTATTTT. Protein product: CATSRGQGLLGTDTQYF.

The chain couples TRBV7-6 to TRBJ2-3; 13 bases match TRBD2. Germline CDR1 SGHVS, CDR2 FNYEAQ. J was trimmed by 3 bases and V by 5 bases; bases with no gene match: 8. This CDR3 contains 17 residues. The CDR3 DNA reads TGTGCCAGCAGCCCTGGACTAGCGGGGGTAGAGACAGATACGCAGTATTTT. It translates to CASSPGLAGVETDTQYF.

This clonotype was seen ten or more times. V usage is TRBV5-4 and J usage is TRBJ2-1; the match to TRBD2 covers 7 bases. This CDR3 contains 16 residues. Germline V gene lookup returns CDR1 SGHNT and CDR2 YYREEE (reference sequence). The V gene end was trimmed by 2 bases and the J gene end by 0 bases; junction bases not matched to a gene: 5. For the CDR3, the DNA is TGTGCCAGCAGCTTCGGCGGCGGGAGCTCCTACAATGAGCAGTTCTTC. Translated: CASSFGGGSSYNEQFF.

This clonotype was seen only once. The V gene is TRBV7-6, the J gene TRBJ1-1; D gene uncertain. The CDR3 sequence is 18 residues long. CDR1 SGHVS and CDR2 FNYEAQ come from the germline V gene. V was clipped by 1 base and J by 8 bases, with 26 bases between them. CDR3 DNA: TGTGCCAGCAGCTTAGTAGCGGACGCGGGCATCGTGCGCACGGAAGCTTTCTTT. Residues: CASSLVADAGIVRTEAFF. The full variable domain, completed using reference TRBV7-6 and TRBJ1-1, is GAGVSQSPRYKVTKRGQDVALRCDPISGHVSLYWYRQALGQGPEFLTYFNYEAQQDKSGLPNDRFSAERPEGSISTLTIQRTEQRDSAMYRCASSLVADAGIVRTEAFFGQGTRLTVV.

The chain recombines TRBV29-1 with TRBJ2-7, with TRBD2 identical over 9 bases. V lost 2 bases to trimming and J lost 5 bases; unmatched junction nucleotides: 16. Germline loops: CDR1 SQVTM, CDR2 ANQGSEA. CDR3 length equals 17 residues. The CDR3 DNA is TGCAGCGTTGAAAGCCAGGGGGGTGGCGGGAGGGCAGACGAGCAGTACTTC. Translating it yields CSVESQGGGGRADEQYF.

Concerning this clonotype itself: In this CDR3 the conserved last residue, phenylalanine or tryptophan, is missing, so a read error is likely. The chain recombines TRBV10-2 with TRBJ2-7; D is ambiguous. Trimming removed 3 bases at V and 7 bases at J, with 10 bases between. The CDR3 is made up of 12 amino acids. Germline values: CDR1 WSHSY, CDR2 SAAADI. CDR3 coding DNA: TGCGCCAGCAGTGAAGGTCTAGATGAGCAGTACTTA. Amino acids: CASSEGLDEQYL.

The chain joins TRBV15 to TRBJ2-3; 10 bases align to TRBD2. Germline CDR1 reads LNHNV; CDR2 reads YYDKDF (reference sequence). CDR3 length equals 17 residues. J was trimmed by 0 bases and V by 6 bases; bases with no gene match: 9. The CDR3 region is CATRGTSEISSTDTQYF. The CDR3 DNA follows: TGTGCCACCAGAGGGACTAGCGAGATCTCTAGCACAGATACGCAGTATTTT.

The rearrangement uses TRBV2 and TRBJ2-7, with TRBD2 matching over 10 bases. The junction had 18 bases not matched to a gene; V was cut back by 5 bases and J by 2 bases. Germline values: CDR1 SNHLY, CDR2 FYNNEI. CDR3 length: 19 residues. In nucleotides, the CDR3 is TGTGCCAGCAGTTTAGCGCGTATTAGGGGGACTAGCGTCGCCTACGAGCAGTACTTC. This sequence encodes CASSLARIRGTSVAYEQYF.

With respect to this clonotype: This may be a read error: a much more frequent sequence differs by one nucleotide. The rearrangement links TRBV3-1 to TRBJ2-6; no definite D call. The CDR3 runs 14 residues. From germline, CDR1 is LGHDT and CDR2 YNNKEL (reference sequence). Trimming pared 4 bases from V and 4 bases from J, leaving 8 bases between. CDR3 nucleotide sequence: TGTGCCAGCAGCCCAGTCTCCGGGGCCAACGTCCTGACTTTC. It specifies CASSPVSGANVLTF.

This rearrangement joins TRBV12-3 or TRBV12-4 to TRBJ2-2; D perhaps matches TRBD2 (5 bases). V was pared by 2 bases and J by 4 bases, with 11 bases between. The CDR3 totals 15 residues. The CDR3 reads CASSLRGSGTGELFF. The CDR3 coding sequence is TGTGCCAGCAGTTTACGGGGTAGTGGCACCGGGGAGCTGTTTTTT.

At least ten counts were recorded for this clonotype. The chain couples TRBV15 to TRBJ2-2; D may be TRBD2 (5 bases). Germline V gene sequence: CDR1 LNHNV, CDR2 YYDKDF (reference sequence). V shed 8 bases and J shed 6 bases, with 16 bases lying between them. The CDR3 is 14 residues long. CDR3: CATAFAGSSGELFF. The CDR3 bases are TGTGCCACCGCTTTCGCGGGTTCGTCCGGGGAGCTGTTTTTT.

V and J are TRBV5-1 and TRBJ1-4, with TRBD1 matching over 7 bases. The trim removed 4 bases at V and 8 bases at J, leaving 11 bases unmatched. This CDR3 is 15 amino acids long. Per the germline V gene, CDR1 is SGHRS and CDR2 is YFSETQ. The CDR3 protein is CASSGRQGSQEKLFF. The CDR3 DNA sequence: TGCGCCAGCAGCGGAAGACAGGGAAGCCAGGAAAAACTGTTTTTT.

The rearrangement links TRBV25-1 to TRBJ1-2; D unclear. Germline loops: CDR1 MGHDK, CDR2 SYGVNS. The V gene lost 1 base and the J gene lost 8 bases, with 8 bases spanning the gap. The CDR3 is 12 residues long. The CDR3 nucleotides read TGTGCCAGCAGTGAATCCCTCGGGGGCTACACCTTC. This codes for CASSESLGGYTF.

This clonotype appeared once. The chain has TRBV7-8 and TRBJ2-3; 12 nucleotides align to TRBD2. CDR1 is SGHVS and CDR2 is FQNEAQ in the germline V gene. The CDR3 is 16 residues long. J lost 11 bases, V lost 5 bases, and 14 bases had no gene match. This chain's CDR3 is CASSHPSGRVYNEQYF. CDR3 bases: TGTGCCAGCAGCCACCCTAGCGGGAGGGTTTACAATGAGCAGTATTTT.

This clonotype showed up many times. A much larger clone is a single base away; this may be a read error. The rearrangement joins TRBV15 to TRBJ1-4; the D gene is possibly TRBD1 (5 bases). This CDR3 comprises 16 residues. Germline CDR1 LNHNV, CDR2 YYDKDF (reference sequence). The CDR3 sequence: CATSIPETEKNEKLLF. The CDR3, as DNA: TGTGCCACCAGCATACCTGAGACAGAGAAAAATGAAAAACTGCTTTTT. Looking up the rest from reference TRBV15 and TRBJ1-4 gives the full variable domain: DAMVIQNPRYQVTQFGKPVTLSCSQTLNHNVMYWYQQKSSQAPKLLFHYYDKDFNNEADTPDNFQSRRPNTSFCFLDIRSPGLGDTAMYLCATSIPETEKNEKLLFGSGTQLSVL.

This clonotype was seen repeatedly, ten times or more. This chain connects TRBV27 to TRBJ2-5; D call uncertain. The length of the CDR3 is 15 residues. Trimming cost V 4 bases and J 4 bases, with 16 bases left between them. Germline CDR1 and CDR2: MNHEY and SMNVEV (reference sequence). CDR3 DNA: TGTGCCAGCAGTTATTCCGGCAGTCAAGGAGAGACCCAGTACTTC. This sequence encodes CASSYSGSQGETQYF.

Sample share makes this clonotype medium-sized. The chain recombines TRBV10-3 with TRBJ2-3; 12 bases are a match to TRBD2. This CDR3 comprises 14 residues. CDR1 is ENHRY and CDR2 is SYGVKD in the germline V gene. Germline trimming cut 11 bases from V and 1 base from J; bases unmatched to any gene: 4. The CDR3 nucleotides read TGTGCCTCAAGACTAGCGGGAGGCACAGATACGCAGTATTTT. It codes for CASRLAGGTDTQYF.

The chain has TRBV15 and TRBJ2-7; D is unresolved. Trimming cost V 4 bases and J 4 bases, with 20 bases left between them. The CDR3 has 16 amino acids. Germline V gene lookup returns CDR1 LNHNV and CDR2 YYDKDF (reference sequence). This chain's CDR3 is CATSTNHHGRGYEQYF. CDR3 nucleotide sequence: TGTGCCACCAGCACAAACCACCATGGGCGCGGTTACGAGCAGTACTTC. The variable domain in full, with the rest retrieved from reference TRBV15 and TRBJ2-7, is DAMVIQNPRYQVTQFGKPVTLSCSQTLNHNVMYWYQQKSSQAPKLLFHYYDKDFNNEADTPDNFQSRRPNTSFCFLDIRSPGLGDTAMYLCATSTNHHGRGYEQYFGPGTRLTVT.

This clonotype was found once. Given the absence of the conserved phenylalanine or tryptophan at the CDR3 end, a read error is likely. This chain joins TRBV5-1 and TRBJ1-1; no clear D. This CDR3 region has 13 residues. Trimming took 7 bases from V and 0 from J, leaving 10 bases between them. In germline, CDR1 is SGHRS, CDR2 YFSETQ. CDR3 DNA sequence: TGCGCCAGCGGGTGGGAGTTGAACACTGAAGCTTTCTTG. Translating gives CASGWELNTEAFL.

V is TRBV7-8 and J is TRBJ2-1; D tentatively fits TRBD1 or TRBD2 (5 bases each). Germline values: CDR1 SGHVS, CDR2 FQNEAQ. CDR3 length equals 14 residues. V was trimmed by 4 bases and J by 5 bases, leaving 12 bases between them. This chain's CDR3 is CASSSARGHNEQFF. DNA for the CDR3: TGTGCCAGCAGCTCAGCCCGGGGACACAATGAGCAGTTCTTC. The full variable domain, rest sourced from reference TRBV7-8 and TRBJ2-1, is GAGVSQSPRYKVAKRGQDVALRCDPISGHVSLFWYQQALGQGPEFLTYFQNEAQLDKSGLPSDRFFAERPEGSVSTLKIQRTQQEDSAVYLCASSSARGHNEQFFGPGTRLTVL.

The CDR3 region is CSVETGQNTEAFF. The CDR3 DNA is TGCAGCGTGGAGACAGGGCAGAACACTGAAGCTTTCTTT. The chain is built from TRBV29-1 and TRBJ1-1; TRBD1 matches 7 bases. This CDR3 is built from 13 residues. Unmatched junction bases numbered 5, after V lost 6 bases and J lost 1 base. From germline, CDR1 is SQVTM and CDR2 ANQGSEA.

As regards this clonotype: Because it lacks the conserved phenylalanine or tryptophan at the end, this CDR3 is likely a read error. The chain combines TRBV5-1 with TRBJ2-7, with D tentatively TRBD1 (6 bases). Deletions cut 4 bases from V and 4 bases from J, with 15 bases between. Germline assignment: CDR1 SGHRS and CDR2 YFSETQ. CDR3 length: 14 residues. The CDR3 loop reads CASSPYDRPYEQYS. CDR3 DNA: TGCGCCAGCAGCCCCTACGACAGGCCATACGAGCAGTACTCC.

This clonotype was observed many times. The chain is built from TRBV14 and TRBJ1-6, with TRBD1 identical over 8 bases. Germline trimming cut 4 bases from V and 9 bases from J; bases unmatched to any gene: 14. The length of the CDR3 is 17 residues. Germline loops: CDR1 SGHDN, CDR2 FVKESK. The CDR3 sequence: CASSLLPRTGSISPLHF. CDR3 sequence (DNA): TGTGCCAGCAGCCTACTCCCTCGGACAGGGAGTATTTCACCCCTCCACTTT.